This T cell receptor beta chain was sequenced in a study of blood T cell repertoires in COVID-19. Study as a whole: Sources were T cells, B-cell-depleted T cells, or PBMCs; the material itself was cDNA or gDNA.

In the authors' methods: Estimation of nucleated cell counts relied on the amplification of reference gene primers. Method: immunoSEQ multiplex PCR; TCRdb's copy keeps in-frame clones and lacks some. V, J and clone size are taken as reported in that table, and D and trimming were inferred from the DNA itself. The sample lists approximately 220,000 clones, over 80% seen once, with 2.6% in the top ten. Germline lookup yields CDR1 MNHEY and CDR2 SMNVEV (reference sequence). V lost 4 bases to trimming and J lost 2 bases, with 4 bases between them. The CDR3 is made up of 12 amino acids. The gene calls are TRBV27 and TRBJ2-3, with D uncertain. The origin of this receptor is a woman aged 25 to 39 with acute COVID-19. The sequencing input was PBMCs or T cells enriched from blood (not recorded which). The CDR3 coding sequence is TGTGCCAGCAGTTCCTTCACAGATACGCAGTATTTT. This codes for CASSSFTDTQYF.